The 20 T cell receptor beta chains below come from one sample, sequenced in a study of tumor-infiltrating lymphocytes in oesophageal squamous cell carcinoma. Via MiXCR, TCRdb re-called the PCR reads, giving one row per CDR3 protein. The table has over 11,000 distinct CDR3 sequences, approximately 48% seen once. The sample comprised blood. The source of these receptors is a male donor with esophageal squamous cell carcinoma.

The chain combines TRBV7-2 with TRBJ2-5; either TRBD1 or TRBD2 may fit D (6 bases each). The assigned J gene may be wrong: the sequence end matches TRBJ2-7 better. Germline V CDR1 and CDR2: SGHTA, FQGNSA. This CDR3 comprises 13 residues. The CDR3 DNA reads TGTGCCAGCAGCTTCCAAGGGGGGTACGAGCAGTACTTC. Translated, it gives CASSFQGGYEQYF.

This clonotype appeared many times. For the CDR3, the DNA is TGTGCCAGCAGCCCAGGAGTCTACAATGAGCAGTACTTC. As protein: CASSPGVYNEQYF. The chain combines TRBV7-3 with TRBJ2-5; no definite D call. Deletions cut 5 bases from V and 11 bases from J, with 18 bases between. Germline V gene lookup returns CDR1 SGHTA and CDR2 FQGTGA. This CDR3 contains 13 residues.

This chain connects TRBV7-9 to TRBJ2-2; 7 positions agree with TRBD1. The end of the DNA aligns better with TRBJ1-1, so the J call may be wrong. The length of the CDR3 is 13 residues. The germline gives CDR1 SEHNR, CDR2 FQNEAQ (reference sequence). CDR3: CASRWDRNTEAFF. The CDR3 DNA is TGTGCCAGCAGATGGGACAGAAACACTGAAGCTTTCTTT.

In its sample, this clonotype was seen many times. The rearrangement uses TRBV11-2 and TRBJ1-1, with a weak D call TRBD1 (5 bases). Germline V lookup: CDR1 SGHAT, CDR2 FQNNGV. Trimming removed 3 bases from V and 5 bases from J, with 16 bases in between. The CDR3 contains 15 residues. CDR3: CASSLGGARRTEAFF. The CDR3 DNA follows: TGTGCCAGCAGCTTGGGCGGGGCCCGACGGACTGAAGCTTTCTTT.

Relative to its sample, this clonotype is medium-sized. The V call is TRBV10-3, the J call TRBJ2-7, with D perhaps matching TRBD2 (7 bases). Germline CDR1 is ENHRY and CDR2 is SYGVKD. V gave up 6 bases and J gave up 5 bases, with 20 bases separating them. The CDR3 extends over 15 amino acids. The CDR3 bases are TGTGCCATCAGAGGGGGGGCTTGGGGTACGAACGAGCAGTACTTC. As protein: CAIRGGAWGTNEQYF.

J is TRBJ2-3 and V is TRBV5-1; a possible D gene is TRBD2 (5 bases). This CDR3 spans 16 amino acids. Per the germline V gene, CDR1 is SGHRS and CDR2 is YFSETQ. V was clipped by 0 bases and J by 14 bases, with 25 bases between them. Here the CDR3 reads CASSLAGAIGTGELYF. CDR3 bases: TGCGCCAGCAGCTTGGCCGGCGCCATAGGCACCGGGGAGCTGTATTTT.

The rearrangement joins TRBV7-6 to TRBJ2-5; D is perhaps TRBD1 or TRBD2 (5 bases each). With 5 bases removed from V and 5 bases from J, the gap between germline ends came to 21 bases. This CDR3 is 16 amino acids long. CDR1 is SGHVS, CDR2 FNYEAQ, per germline. CDR3 DNA sequence: TGTGCCAGCAGCCCTATCCGGGACGGGGCGGAGGAGACCCAGTACTTC. Protein sequence: CASSPIRDGAEETQYF.

This rearrangement joins TRBV10-3 to TRBJ2-3, with 12 nucleotides matching TRBD2. V was clipped by 4 bases and J by 2 bases; unmatched bases: 10. The CDR3 loop spans 18 amino acids. Germline lookup yields CDR1 ENHRY and CDR2 SYGVKD. The CDR3 DNA is TGTGCCATCAGTGTCGGAAAGACTAGCGGGGGCCTCACAGATACGCAGTATTTT. This translates into CAISVGKTSGGLTDTQYF.

V is TRBV6-1 and J is TRBJ2-1, with D possibly TRBD2 on 5 matching bases. Trimming took 6 bases from V and 3 from J, leaving 9 bases between them. Germline V gives CDR1 MNHNS, CDR2 SASEGT. This CDR3 contains 13 residues. In DNA form, the CDR3 reads TGTGCCAGCAGGGACTCCAACTACAATGAGCAGTTCTTC. Translation: CASRDSNYNEQFF.

This clonotype appeared a single time. This chain's CDR3 is CASSRTGLYGYGYTF. CDR3 coding DNA: TGTGCCAGCAGCCGTACAGGGCTTTATGGCTATGGCTACACCTTC. The chain is built from TRBV6-1 and TRBJ1-2; D might be TRBD1 (6 bases). The CDR3 length is 15 residues. The germline V gene has CDR1 MNHNS and CDR2 SASEGT. The ends were cut back, 6 bases at V and 4 bases at J, with 18 bases in the middle.

This clonotype was picked up a small number of times. The chain links TRBV7-9 to TRBJ2-3; the match to TRBD2 covers 9 bases. This CDR3 has 18 amino acids. The ends lost 8 bases at V and 3 bases at J; junction bases unmatched: 18. Germline V CDR1 and CDR2: SEHNR, FQNEAQ (reference sequence). The CDR3 region has the DNA TGTGCCAGCCTCCGTGCGGGAGGGCGAGGTCGCGGTACAGATACGCAGTATTTT. Translating gives CASLRAGGRGRGTDTQYF.

There are many counts of this clonotype. The CDR3 DNA reads as TGTGCCAGCAGCTTTTTTGATGGTAGAGCGGACAATGAGCAGTTCTTC. It codes for CASSFFDGRADNEQFF. The chain recombines TRBV5-6 with TRBJ2-1; perhaps TRBD2 as D (5 bases). CDR3 length: 16 amino acids. Trimming removed 2 bases at V and 5 bases at J, with 17 bases between. CDR1 is SGHDT and CDR2 is YYEEEE in the germline V gene.

Within the sample, this clonotype is medium-sized. This chain connects TRBV6-1 to TRBJ2-3; TRBD2 matches at 8 bases. The CDR3 is 15 amino acids. Germline V gene lookup returns CDR1 MNHNS and CDR2 SASEGT. Germline trimming cut 4 bases from V and 6 bases from J; bases unmatched to any gene: 9. Written as DNA, the CDR3 is TGTGCCAGCAGTGCCCGGGGACTAGGCGGTGATACGCAGTATTTT. It translates to CASSARGLGGDTQYF.

Sample share makes this clonotype medium-sized (0.01 to 0.1%). The chain links TRBV28 to TRBJ1-2; a possible D gene is TRBD1 (5 bases). From germline, CDR1 is MDHEN and CDR2 SYDVKM. CDR3 length: 13 amino acids. V was pared by 10 bases and J by 8 bases, with 20 bases between. The CDR3 region has the DNA TGTGCCATCCTGGCCAGGGATGTTTTGGGCTACACCTTC. Its translation is CAILARDVLGYTF.

The chain couples TRBV7-2 to TRBJ2-4, with D unresolved. The J call may be incorrect, as the DNA end agrees better with TRBJ2-7. Germline loops: CDR1 SGHTA, CDR2 FQGNSA. The CDR3 spans 13 residues. The CDR3 DNA reads TGTGCCAGCAGCTTAGTCCCCGTCCCCGAGCAGTACTTC. Amino acid sequence: CASSLVPVPEQYF.

V usage is TRBV7-9 and J usage is TRBJ1-1; tentative D call: TRBD1 (6 bases). V was cut by 5 bases and J by 1 base, with 8 bases left in between. The CDR3 loop spans 13 amino acids. Per the germline V gene, CDR1 is SEHNR and CDR2 is FQNEAQ (reference sequence). The CDR3 sequence is CASSRQANTEAFF. In DNA form, the CDR3 reads TGTGCCAGCAGCCGACAGGCGAACACTGAAGCTTTCTTT. The whole variable domain, filled in from reference TRBV7-9 and TRBJ1-1, reads DTGVSQNPRHKITKRGQNVTFRCDPISEHNRLYWYRQTLGQGPEFLTYFQNEAQLEKSRLLSDRFSAERPKGSFSTLEIQRTEQGDSAMYLCASSRQANTEAFFGQGTRLTVV.

The chain has TRBV6-8 and TRBJ2-5; 11 bases line up with TRBD1. Gene TRBJ2-1 matches the end of the DNA better, so the J call may be wrong. This CDR3 has 13 amino acids. Germline CDR1 MNHGY, CDR2 SAAAGT. Written as DNA, the CDR3 is TGTGCCAGCAGTAGGACAGGGGGCTACGAGCAGTTCTTC. Amino acids: CASSRTGGYEQFF.

This clonotype was seen at least ten times. A much more abundant neighbour one base away suggests this may be a read error. Here the CDR3 reads CASSPWGGVDNEQYF. The DNA for the CDR3 is TGCGCCAGCAGCCCCTGGGGGGGGGTGGACAATGAGCAGTACTTC. The V gene is TRBV5-1, the J gene TRBJ2-7; the match to TRBD2 covers 7 bases. Trimming removed 4 bases from V and 7 bases from J; junction bases left unmatched: 14. The CDR3 is 15 residues long. Per the germline V gene, CDR1 is SGHRS and CDR2 is YFSETQ.

The CDR3 loop reads CASSPGLAGETITDTQYF. CDR3 bases: TGTGCCAGCAGCCCGGGACTAGCGGGAGAGACAATCACAGATACGCAGTATTTT. The chain is built from TRBV3-1 and TRBJ2-3, with TRBD2 identical over 14 bases. Looked up from germline, CDR1 is LGHDT and CDR2 is YNNKEL (reference sequence). The CDR3 covers 18 residues. The trim removed 4 bases at V and 2 bases at J, leaving 8 bases unmatched.

The V call is TRBV7-3, the J call TRBJ2-2; a weak D match, TRBD1 (6 bases). The V gene lost 5 bases and the J gene lost 1 base, with 11 bases spanning the gap. CDR3 size: 15 residues. Per germline, CDR1 SGHTA and CDR2 FQGTGA. This chain's CDR3 is CASSPATGNTGELFF. The CDR3 coding sequence is TGTGCCAGCAGCCCCGCGACAGGGAACACCGGGGAGCTGTTTTTT.